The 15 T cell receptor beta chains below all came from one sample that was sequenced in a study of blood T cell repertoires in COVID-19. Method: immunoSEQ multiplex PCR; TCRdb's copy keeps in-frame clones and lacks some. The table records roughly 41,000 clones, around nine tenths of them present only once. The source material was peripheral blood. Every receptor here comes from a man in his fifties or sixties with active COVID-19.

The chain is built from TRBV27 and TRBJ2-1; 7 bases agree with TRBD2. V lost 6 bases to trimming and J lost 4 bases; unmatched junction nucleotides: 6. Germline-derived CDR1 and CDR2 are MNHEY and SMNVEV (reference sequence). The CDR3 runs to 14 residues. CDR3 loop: CASSAGVSYNEQFF. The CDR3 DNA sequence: TGTGCCAGCAGCGCGGGAGTAAGTTACAATGAGCAGTTCTTC.

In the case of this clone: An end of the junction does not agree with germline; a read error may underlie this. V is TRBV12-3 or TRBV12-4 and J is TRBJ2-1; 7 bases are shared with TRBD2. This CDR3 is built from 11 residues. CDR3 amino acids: CASRYRDYMIF. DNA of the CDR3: TGTGCCAGCAGATACCGGGACTACATGATCTTC.

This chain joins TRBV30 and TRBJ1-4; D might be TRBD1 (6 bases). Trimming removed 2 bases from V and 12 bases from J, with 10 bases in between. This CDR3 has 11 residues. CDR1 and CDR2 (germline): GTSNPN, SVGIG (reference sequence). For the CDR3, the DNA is TGTGCCTGGAGTAGTGCAGGGGAACTGTTTTTT. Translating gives CAWSSAGELFF.

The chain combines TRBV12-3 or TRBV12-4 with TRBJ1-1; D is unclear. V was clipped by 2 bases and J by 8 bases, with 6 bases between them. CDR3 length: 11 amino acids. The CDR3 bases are TGTGCCAGCAGTTTACGGGTAGAAGCTTTCTTT. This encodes CASSLRVEAFF.

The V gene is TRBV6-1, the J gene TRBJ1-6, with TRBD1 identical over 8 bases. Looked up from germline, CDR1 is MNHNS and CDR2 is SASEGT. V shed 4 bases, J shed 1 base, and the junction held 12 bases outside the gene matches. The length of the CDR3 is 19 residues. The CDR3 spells CASSGTGGWEKSYNSPLHF. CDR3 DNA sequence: TGTGCCAGCAGTGGAACAGGGGGATGGGAAAAGTCCTATAATTCACCCCTCCACTTT.

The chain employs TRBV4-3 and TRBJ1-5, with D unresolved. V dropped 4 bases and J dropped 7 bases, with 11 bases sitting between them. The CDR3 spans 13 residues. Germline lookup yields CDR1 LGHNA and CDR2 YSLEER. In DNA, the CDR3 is TGCGCCAGCAGCCCGGAGGTCAGGCAGCCCCAGCATTTT. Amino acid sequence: CASSPEVRQPQHF.

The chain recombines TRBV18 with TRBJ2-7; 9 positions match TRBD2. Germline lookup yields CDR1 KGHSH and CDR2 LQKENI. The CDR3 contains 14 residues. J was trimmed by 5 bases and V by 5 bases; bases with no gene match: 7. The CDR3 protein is CASSIVAGVNEQYF. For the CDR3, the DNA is TGTGCCAGCTCAATTGTAGCGGGAGTCAACGAGCAGTACTTC.

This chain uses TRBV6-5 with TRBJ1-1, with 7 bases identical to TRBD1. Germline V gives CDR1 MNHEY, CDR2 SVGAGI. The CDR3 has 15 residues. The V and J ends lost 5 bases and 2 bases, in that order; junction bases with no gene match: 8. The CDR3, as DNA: TGTGCCAGCAGTCGGACAGGATGGATTAACACTGAAGCTTTCTTT. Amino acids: CASSRTGWINTEAFF.

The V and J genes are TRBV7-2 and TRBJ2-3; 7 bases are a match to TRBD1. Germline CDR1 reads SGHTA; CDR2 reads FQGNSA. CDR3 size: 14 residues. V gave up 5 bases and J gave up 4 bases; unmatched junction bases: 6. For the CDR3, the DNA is TGTGCCAGCAGCCCAGACAGGGCAGCAGATACGCAGTATTTT. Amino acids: CASSPDRAADTQYF.

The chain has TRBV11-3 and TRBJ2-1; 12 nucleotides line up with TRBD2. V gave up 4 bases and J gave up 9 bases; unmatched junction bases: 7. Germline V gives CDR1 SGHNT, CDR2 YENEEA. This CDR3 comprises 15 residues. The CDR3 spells CASSSGLAGSGEQFF. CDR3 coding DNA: TGTGCCAGCAGCTCTGGACTAGCGGGATCCGGTGAGCAGTTCTTC. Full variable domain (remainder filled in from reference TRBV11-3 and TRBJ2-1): EAGVVQSPRYKIIEKKQPVAFWCNPISGHNTLYWYLQNLGQGPELLIRYENEEAVDDSQLPKDRFSAERLKGVDSTLKIQPAELGDSAVYLCASSSGLAGSGEQFFGPGTRLTVL.

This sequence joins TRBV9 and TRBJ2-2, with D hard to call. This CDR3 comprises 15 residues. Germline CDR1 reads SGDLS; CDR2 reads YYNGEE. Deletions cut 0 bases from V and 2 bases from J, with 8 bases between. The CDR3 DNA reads TGTGCCAGCAGCGTAGACCCACACAACACCGGGGAGCTGTTTTTT. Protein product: CASSVDPHNTGELFF. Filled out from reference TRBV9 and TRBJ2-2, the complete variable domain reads DSGVTQTPKHLITATGQRVTLRCSPRSGDLSVYWYQQSLDQGLQFLIQYYNGEERAKGNILERFSAQQFPDLHSELNLSSLELGDSALYFCASSVDPHNTGELFFGEGSRLTVL.

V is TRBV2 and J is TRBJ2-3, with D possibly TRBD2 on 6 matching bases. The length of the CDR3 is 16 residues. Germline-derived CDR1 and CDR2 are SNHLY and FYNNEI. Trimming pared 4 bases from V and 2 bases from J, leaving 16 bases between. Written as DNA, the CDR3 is TGTGCCAGCAGTGCTACCGGGACTCTCTACACAGATACGCAGTATTTT. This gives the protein CASSATGTLYTDTQYF. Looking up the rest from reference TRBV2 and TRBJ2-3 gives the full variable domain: EPEVTQTPSHQVTQMGQEVILRCVPISNHLYFYWYRQILGQKVEFLVSFYNNEISEKSEIFDDQFSVERPDGSNFTLKIRSTKLEDSAMYFCASSATGTLYTDTQYFGPGTRLTVL.

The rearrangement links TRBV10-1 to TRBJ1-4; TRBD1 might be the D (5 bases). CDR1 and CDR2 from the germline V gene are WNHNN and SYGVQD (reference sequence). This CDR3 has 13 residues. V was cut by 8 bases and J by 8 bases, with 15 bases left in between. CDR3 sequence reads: CASQGRAVEKLFF. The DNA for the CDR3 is TGCGCCAGCCAGGGCAGGGCCGTCGAAAAACTGTTTTTT.

CDR3 nucleotides: TGTGCCAGCAGTGTCTTAGCGGGAGTTGAGGCCCAGTACTTC. Translated: CASSVLAGVEAQYF. The chain carries TRBV2 and TRBJ2-5; 9 bases line up with TRBD2. This CDR3 is built from 14 residues. Germline V lookup: CDR1 SNHLY, CDR2 FYNNEI. V dropped 4 bases and J dropped 9; count of bases not matched to a gene: 9.

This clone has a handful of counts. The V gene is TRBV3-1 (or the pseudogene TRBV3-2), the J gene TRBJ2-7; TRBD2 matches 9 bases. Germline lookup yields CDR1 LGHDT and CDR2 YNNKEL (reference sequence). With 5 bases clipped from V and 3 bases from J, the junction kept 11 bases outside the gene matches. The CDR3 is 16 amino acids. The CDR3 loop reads CASSVRTSAPFYEQYF. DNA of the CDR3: TGTGCCAGCAGCGTCCGGACTAGCGCGCCCTTCTACGAGCAGTACTTC.